A single sample is the source of the 31 T cell receptor beta chains below, sequenced in a study of graft-versus-host responses after intestinal transplantation. Profiling relied on immunoSEQ multiplex PCR, and the TCRdb table lists in-frame clones only, not all of them. The sample includes about 20,000 clones, approximately 89% of them seen just once. Here the sequenced sample was PBMCs, taken about 240 days after intestinal transplant. Receptors were obtained from a human patient who received an intestinal transplant, so some T cells may come from the graft donor.

The chain recombines TRBV4-1 with TRBJ1-3; no clear D gene. Between the trimmed V and J ends, which lost 1 base and 0 bases, there was a span of 10 bases. This CDR3 is 16 amino acids long. Germline CDR1 reads MGHRA; CDR2 reads YSYEKL. CDR3 in amino acids: CASSQVWSVSGNTIYF. Written as DNA, the CDR3 is TGCGCCAGCAGCCAAGTATGGTCTGTCTCTGGAAACACCATATATTTT.

V and J are TRBV5-6 and TRBJ2-3, with TRBD2 identical over 12 bases. Trimming removed 4 bases from V and 3 bases from J; junction bases left unmatched: 3. This CDR3 region has 15 residues. Germline V lookup: CDR1 SGHDT, CDR2 YYEEEE. CDR3 coding DNA: TGTGCCAGCAGCCCCGGGACTAGCGGGACAGATACGCAGTATTTT. It codes for CASSPGTSGTDTQYF.

V gene TRBV6-4 combines with J gene TRBJ2-1; TRBD2 might be the D (5 bases). V was cut by 3 bases and J by 6 bases, with 6 bases left in between. CDR3 length equals 12 residues. Germline V gives CDR1 MRHNA, CDR2 SNTAGT. CDR3 loop: CASSDRGNEQFF. Here the CDR3 DNA reads TGTGCCAGCAGTGATCGGGGCAATGAGCAGTTCTTC.

This clone came up once. The chain links TRBV7-3 to TRBJ1-2, with D tentatively TRBD1 (6 bases). The CDR3 extends over 15 amino acids. CDR1 is SGHTA, CDR2 FQGTGA, per germline. Trimming removed 2 bases from V and 4 bases from J, with 14 bases in between. Written as DNA, the CDR3 is TGTGCCAGCAGCTTATTCGGGGGGGACACCTATGGCTACACCTTC. Translating gives CASSLFGGDTYGYTF.

This sequence joins TRBV7-3 and TRBJ2-3; D is undetermined. Germline loops: CDR1 SGHTA, CDR2 FQGTGA. V was shortened by 3 bases and J by 0 bases, with 7 bases between the two germline ends. CDR3 size: 14 residues. Here the CDR3 DNA reads TGTGCCAGCAGCTTGCGTGGGAGCACAGATACGCAGTATTTT. It codes for CASSLRGSTDTQYF.

By its share, this clone is medium-sized. This chain uses TRBV5-8 with TRBJ2-7; D is unclear. Trimming stripped 4 bases from V and 3 bases from J, with 2 bases between. The CDR3 spans 10 residues. Germline V lookup: CDR1 SGHTS, CDR2 YDEGEE. CDR3 protein: CASSLYEQYF. DNA for the CDR3: TGTGCCAGCAGCCTCTACGAGCAGTACTTC.

This chain joins TRBV7-8 and TRBJ1-1; D is perhaps TRBD1 (5 bases). CDR1 and CDR2 from the germline V gene are SGHVS and FQNEAQ. The CDR3 runs to 13 residues. Trimming shortened V by 0 bases and J by 8 bases, and 10 bases separated the two germline ends. The CDR3 sequence is CASSLAPGTEAFF. The DNA for the CDR3 is TGTGCCAGCAGCTTAGCCCCAGGGACCGAAGCTTTCTTT. Looking up the rest from reference TRBV7-8 and TRBJ1-1 gives the full variable domain: GAGVSQSPRYKVAKRGQDVALRCDPISGHVSLFWYQQALGQGPEFLTYFQNEAQLDKSGLPSDRFFAERPEGSVSTLKIQRTQQEDSAVYLCASSLAPGTEAFFGQGTRLTVV.

This clone came up once. V is TRBV4-1 and J is TRBJ2-3; 10 bases are shared with TRBD2. The CDR3 loop spans 18 amino acids. V dropped 3 bases and J dropped 2; count of bases not matched to a gene: 11. CDR1 is MGHRA and CDR2 is YSYEKL in the germline V gene. Here the CDR3 reads CASSHIGRTSGSTDTQYF. The CDR3, as DNA: TGCGCCAGCAGCCATATAGGCCGGACTAGCGGATCCACAGATACGCAGTATTTT.

This clone was seen a handful of times. CDR3 DNA: TGTGCCAGCAGGAATCCCCTATCCAATGGCTACACCTTC. Its protein is CASRNPLSNGYTF. The V call is TRBV25-1, the J call TRBJ1-2, with D unresolved. Germline V gives CDR1 MGHDK, CDR2 SYGVNS. The CDR3 totals 13 residues. Deletions cut 6 bases from V and 6 bases from J, with 14 bases between.

This sequence joins TRBV27 and TRBJ1-5, with D uncertain. The CDR3 is 16 amino acids. Germline loops: CDR1 MNHEY, CDR2 SMNVEV (reference sequence). Trimming took 2 bases from V and 4 from J, leaving 15 bases between them. The CDR3, as DNA: TGTGCCAGCAGTTTAAATTATGGGTCGGCTAATCAGCCCCAGCATTTT. Translation gives CASSLNYGSANQPQHF.

The chain carries TRBV7-9 and TRBJ2-3; D gene uncertain. In germline, CDR1 is SEHNR, CDR2 FQNEAQ (reference sequence). This CDR3 contains 17 residues. Trimming took off 0 bases at V and 2 bases at J, with 15 bases between the two ends. Here the CDR3 reads CASSLALMNLATDTQYF. CDR3 nucleotides: TGTGCCAGCAGCTTAGCGCTAATGAACTTAGCCACAGATACGCAGTATTTT.

The chain joins TRBV4-2 to TRBJ2-1; 8 nucleotides line up with TRBD1. The CDR3 is 17 residues long. J lost 7 bases, V lost 0 bases, and 11 bases had no gene match. In germline, CDR1 is LGHNA, CDR2 YNFKEQ. DNA for the CDR3: TGTGCCAGCAGCCAAGATCTTGGGACAGGACCTAGGAATGAGCAGTTCTTC. This translates into CASSQDLGTGPRNEQFF.

In DNA form, the CDR3 reads TGTGCCAGCAGCGGCCCTAACAGGGTGGAGACTGAAGCTTTCTTT. This sequence encodes CASSGPNRVETEAFF. The V gene is TRBV7-9, the J gene TRBJ1-1; the D gene is possibly TRBD1 (6 bases). V lost 5 bases and J 5 bases, leaving 18 bases between the germline ends. Germline V gene data show CDR1 as SEHNR and CDR2 as FQNEAQ (reference sequence). The CDR3 extends over 15 amino acids.

This rearrangement joins TRBV14 to TRBJ2-7; 8 bases align to TRBD1. Germline trimming cut 4 bases from V and 3 bases from J; bases unmatched to any gene: 8. There are 15 residues in the CDR3. Germline CDR1 and CDR2: SGHDN and FVKESK. In nucleotides, the CDR3 is TGTGCCAGCAGCCCAGGGGCGGACAGGGTCTACGAGCAGTACTTC. Translating gives CASSPGADRVYEQYF.

This clone was recorded only once. The J gene is TRBJ1-1, the V gene TRBV4-1; D unresolved. The V and J ends lost 8 bases and 4 bases respectively, with 23 bases between them. The germline V gene has CDR1 MGHRA and CDR2 YSYEKL. This CDR3 spans 16 amino acids. In DNA form, the CDR3 reads TGCGCCAGCGATCGCGAACCTTACATCCAAACCACTGAAGCTTTCTTT. Its translation is CASDREPYIQTTEAFF.

V gene TRBV20-1 combines with J gene TRBJ1-2; D is ambiguous. The CDR3 has 11 residues. The V end lost 3 bases, the J end lost 4 bases, and 6 bases lay between the germline ends. The germline V gene has CDR1 DFQATT and CDR2 SNEGSKA (reference sequence). The CDR3 here is CSARGIYGYTF. The CDR3 DNA is TGCAGTGCTAGGGGAATCTATGGCTACACCTTC.

The rearrangement uses TRBV5-4 and TRBJ1-1; D gene uncertain. The CDR3 spans 17 residues. In germline, CDR1 is SGHNT, CDR2 YYREEE (reference sequence). Trimming cost V 0 bases and J 1 base, with 16 bases left between them. The CDR3 coding sequence is TGTGCCAGCAGCTTGGGGGATCGACTTCTGCCGAACACTGAAGCTTTCTTT. It codes for CASSLGDRLLPNTEAFF.

The chain couples TRBV7-2 to TRBJ2-1; TRBD2 matches 9 bases. Germline V lookup: CDR1 SGHTA, CDR2 FQGNSA. V lost 5 bases to trimming and J lost 2 bases; unmatched junction nucleotides: 10. The CDR3 totals 17 residues. The CDR3 sequence is CASSPRGGDAPYNEQFF. CDR3 sequence (DNA): TGTGCCAGCAGCCCCCGCGGGGGGGACGCGCCCTACAATGAGCAGTTCTTC.

The chain uses TRBV5-1 and TRBJ2-3; 7 bases agree with TRBD1. CDR3 length: 16 amino acids. J lost 3 bases, V lost 0 bases, and 7 bases had no gene match. Germline lookup yields CDR1 SGHRS and CDR2 YFSETQ. CDR3 amino acids: CASSLALTGITDTQYF. Here the CDR3 DNA reads TGCGCCAGCAGCTTGGCCTTGACAGGGATTACAGATACGCAGTATTTT.

J is TRBJ2-7 and V is TRBV30; 7 bases are shared with TRBD2. Trimming took 1 base from V and 5 from J; bases not matched to a gene: 5. Germline CDR1 and CDR2: GTSNPN and SVGIG (reference sequence). The CDR3 is made up of 13 amino acids. The CDR3 here is CAWSATSVDEQYF. The CDR3 coding sequence is TGTGCCTGGAGTGCTACTAGCGTAGACGAGCAGTACTTC.

This clone has a single count. The V call is TRBV21-1, the J call TRBJ1-6; whether TRBD1, the table's D call, matches the DNA was not checked. TRBV21-1 is classified as a pseudogene. This CDR3 is built from 16 residues. This chain's CDR3 is CASNLAAGVDNSPLHF. CDR3 in DNA: TGTGCCAGCAACCTAGCCGCAGGGGTTGACAATTCACCCCTCCACTTT.

The chain recombines TRBV5-4 with TRBJ1-2; possible D gene TRBD1, 5 bases. Germline V gene sequence: CDR1 SGHNT, CDR2 YYREEE (reference sequence). Trimming stripped 0 bases from V and 3 bases from J, with 12 bases between. The CDR3 runs to 15 residues. The CDR3 is CASSLDRLRDYGYTF. The DNA for the CDR3 is TGTGCCAGCAGCTTGGACAGGTTACGAGACTATGGCTACACCTTC.

The chain recombines TRBV5-6 with TRBJ2-7; 8 bases fit TRBD1. V gave up 3 bases and J gave up 5 bases; unmatched junction bases: 10. The germline V gene encodes CDR1 SGHDT and CDR2 YYEEEE. This CDR3 is 15 amino acids long. CDR3 loop: CASSSGQGVPHEQYF. DNA for the CDR3: TGTGCCAGCAGCTCCGGACAGGGAGTCCCCCACGAGCAGTACTTC.

This chain uses TRBV7-2 with TRBJ2-6; maybe TRBD2 (6 bases). The CDR3 consists of 15 residues. The V and J ends lost 2 bases and 4 bases respectively, with 9 bases between them. Germline values: CDR1 SGHTA, CDR2 FQGNSA. The CDR3 coding sequence is TGTGCCAGCAGCTTAACGGGGGTCGGGGCCAACGTCCTGACTTTC. It specifies CASSLTGVGANVLTF.

CDR3: CASSDTSSYEQYF. CDR3 nucleotide sequence: TGCGCCAGCAGTGACACCTCGTCCTACGAGCAGTACTTC. This sequence joins TRBV5-1 and TRBJ2-7; D remains unclear. The CDR3 has 13 amino acids. Trimming shortened V by 5 bases and J by 1 base, and 10 bases separated the two germline ends. Germline V gene lookup returns CDR1 SGHRS and CDR2 YFSETQ.

In this sample, this clone turned up once. The sample contains more than one DNA sequence encoding this CDR3. The V and J genes are TRBV5-4 and TRBJ2-1; TRBD2 matches 11 bases. CDR1 is SGHNT and CDR2 is YYREEE in the germline V gene (reference sequence). The CDR3 has 17 residues. V shed 6 bases and J 9 bases; nucleotides not matched to a gene: 17. CDR3 in amino acids: CASNIGWGSGGAGEQFF. Written as DNA, the CDR3 is TGTGCCAGCAACATTGGATGGGGTAGCGGGGGGGCTGGTGAGCAGTTCTTC.

This chain uses TRBV5-4 with TRBJ2-7; TRBD1 might be the D (6 bases). The CDR3 sequence is 15 residues long. Trimming removed 4 bases from V and 5 bases from J, with 19 bases in between. Germline CDR1 and CDR2: SGHNT and YYREEE (reference sequence). CDR3: CASSPPGHHVDEQYF. Written as DNA, the CDR3 is TGTGCCAGCAGCCCACCGGGACACCACGTCGACGAGCAGTACTTC.

The rearrangement uses TRBV29-1 and TRBJ1-3, with a possible D match to TRBD1 (5 bases). The V and J ends lost 2 bases and 1 base respectively, with 6 bases between them. The length of the CDR3 is 13 residues. Germline CDR1 SQVTM, CDR2 ANQGSEA. CDR3 sequence reads: CSVETGSGNTIYF. CDR3 in DNA: TGCAGCGTTGAAACAGGATCTGGAAACACCATATATTTT. Complete variable domain (other parts from reference TRBV29-1 and TRBJ1-3): SAVISQKPSRDICQRGTSLTIQCQVDSQVTMMFWYRQQPGQSLTLIATANQGSEATYESGFVIDKFPISRPNLTFSTLTVSNMSPEDSSIYLCSVETGSGNTIYFGEGSWLTVV.

The CDR3 DNA follows: TGTGCCAGCAGCTTGGATCCGGGACTAGCGGGGGGAGCCGGGGAGCTGTTTTTT. Residues: CASSLDPGLAGGAGELFF. The chain combines TRBV5-8 with TRBJ2-2, with TRBD2 identical over 15 bases. Trimming at V came to 0 bases and at J to 6 bases, leaving 6 bases not matched to a gene. Germline V CDR1 and CDR2: SGHTS, YDEGEE. The CDR3 runs to 18 residues. Based on the CDR3 plus reference TRBV5-8 and TRBJ2-2, the full variable domain is EAGVTQSPTHLIKTRGQQATLRCSPISGHTSVYWYQQALGLGLQFLLWYDEGEERNRGNFPPRFSGRQFPNYSSELNVNALELEDSALYLCASSLDPGLAGGAGELFFGEGSRLTVL.

J is TRBJ2-5 and V is TRBV21-1; TRBD1 reflects the table's D call only, with no check against the DNA. TRBV21-1 is flagged as a pseudogene. The CDR3 covers 16 residues. CDR3 region: CASSTRRTADQETQYF. Here the CDR3 DNA reads TGTGCCAGCAGCACCCGCCGGACAGCAGACCAAGAGACCCAGTACTTC.

This clone was recorded once. The chain is built from TRBV10-2 and TRBJ2-3; D remains ambiguous. Germline lookup yields CDR1 WSHSY and CDR2 SAAADI. Trimming pared 5 bases from V and 4 bases from J, leaving 10 bases between. The CDR3 is 13 amino acids. The CDR3 coding sequence is TGCGCCAGCAGTTCTCCCTTTGCAGATACGCAGTATTTT. Translation: CASSSPFADTQYF.